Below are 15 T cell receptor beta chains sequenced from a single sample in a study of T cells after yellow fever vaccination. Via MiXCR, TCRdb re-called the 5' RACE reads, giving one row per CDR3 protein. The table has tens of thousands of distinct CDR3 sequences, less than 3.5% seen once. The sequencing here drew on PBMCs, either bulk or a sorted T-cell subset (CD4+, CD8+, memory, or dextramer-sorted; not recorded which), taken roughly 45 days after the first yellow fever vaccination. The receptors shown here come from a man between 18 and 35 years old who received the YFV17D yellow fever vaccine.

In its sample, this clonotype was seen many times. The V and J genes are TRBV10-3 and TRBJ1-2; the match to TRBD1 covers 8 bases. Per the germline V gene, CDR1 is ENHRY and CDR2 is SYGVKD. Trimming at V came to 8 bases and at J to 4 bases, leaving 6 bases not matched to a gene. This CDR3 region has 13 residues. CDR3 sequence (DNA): TGTGCCATCGGACAGGGCAGCTTCTATGGCTACACCTTC. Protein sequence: CAIGQGSFYGYTF.

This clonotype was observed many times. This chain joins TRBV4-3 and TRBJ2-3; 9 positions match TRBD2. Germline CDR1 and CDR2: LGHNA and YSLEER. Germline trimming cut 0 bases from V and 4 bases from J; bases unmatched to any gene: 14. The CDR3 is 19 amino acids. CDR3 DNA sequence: TGCGCCAGCAGCCAAGACGGCGGGGGGGCCGGTGGTTCGGCAGATACGCAGTATTTT. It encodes CASSQDGGGAGGSADTQYF.

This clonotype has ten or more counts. For the CDR3, the DNA is TGTGCCAGCAGCTTAAGGGGGGGCATAAACAATGAGCAGTTCTTC. Translated, it gives CASSLRGGINNEQFF. The J gene is TRBJ2-1, the V gene TRBV7-3; possibly TRBD2 for D (7 bases). Germline CDR1 SGHTA, CDR2 FQGTGA. The V gene lost 1 base and the J gene lost 5 bases, with 12 bases spanning the gap. This CDR3 has 15 residues.

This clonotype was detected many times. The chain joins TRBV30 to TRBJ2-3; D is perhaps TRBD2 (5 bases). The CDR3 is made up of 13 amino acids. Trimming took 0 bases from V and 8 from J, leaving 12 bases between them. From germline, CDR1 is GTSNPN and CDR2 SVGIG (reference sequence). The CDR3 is CAWSVREGGTQYF. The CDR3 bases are TGTGCCTGGAGTGTCCGGGAAGGCGGTACGCAGTATTTT.

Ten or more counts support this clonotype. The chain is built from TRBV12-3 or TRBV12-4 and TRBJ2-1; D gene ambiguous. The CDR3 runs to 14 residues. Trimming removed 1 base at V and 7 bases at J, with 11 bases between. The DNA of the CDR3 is TGTGCCAGCAGTTTAGGCCGGGCGGCAAATGAGCAGTTCTTC. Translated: CASSLGRAANEQFF.

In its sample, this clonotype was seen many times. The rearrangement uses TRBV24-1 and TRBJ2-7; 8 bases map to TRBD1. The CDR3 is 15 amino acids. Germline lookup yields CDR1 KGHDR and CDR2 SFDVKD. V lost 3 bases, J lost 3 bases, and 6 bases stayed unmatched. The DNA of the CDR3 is TGTGCCACCAGTGATACGGACAGGGAGGACTACGAGCAGTACGTC. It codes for CATSDTDREDYEQYV.

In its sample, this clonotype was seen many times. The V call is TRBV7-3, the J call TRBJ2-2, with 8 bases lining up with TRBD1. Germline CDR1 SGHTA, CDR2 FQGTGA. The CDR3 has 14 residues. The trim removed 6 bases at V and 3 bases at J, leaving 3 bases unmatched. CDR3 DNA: TGTGCCAGCAGAGGACAGGGTGACACCGGGGAGCTGTTTTTT. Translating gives CASRGQGDTGELFF.

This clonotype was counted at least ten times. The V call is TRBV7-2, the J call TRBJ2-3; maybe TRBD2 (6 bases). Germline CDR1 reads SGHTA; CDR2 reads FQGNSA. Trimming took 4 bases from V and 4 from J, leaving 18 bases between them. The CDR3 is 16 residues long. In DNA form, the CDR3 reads TGTGCCAGCAGCTCCATGCCTAAGTCGGGGGCAGATACGCAGTATTTT. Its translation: CASSSMPKSGADTQYF.

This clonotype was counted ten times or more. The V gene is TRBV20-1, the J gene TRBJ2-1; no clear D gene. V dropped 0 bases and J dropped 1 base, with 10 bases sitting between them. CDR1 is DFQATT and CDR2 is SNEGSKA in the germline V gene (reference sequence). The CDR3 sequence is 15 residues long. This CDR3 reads CSARERWLSYNEQFF. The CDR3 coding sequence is TGCAGTGCTAGAGAGCGGTGGCTTTCCTACAATGAGCAGTTCTTC.

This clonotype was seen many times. The chain's CDR3 is CASSLQDLQQEAIYF. The CDR3 DNA reads TGTGCCAGCAGCTTACAGGACCTCCAGCAAGAGGCCATATATTTT. The J gene is TRBJ1-3, the V gene TRBV7-2, with D unclear. Germline values: CDR1 SGHTA, CDR2 FQGNSA. The CDR3 is 15 residues long. Trimming removed 2 bases from V and 11 bases from J, with 19 bases in between.

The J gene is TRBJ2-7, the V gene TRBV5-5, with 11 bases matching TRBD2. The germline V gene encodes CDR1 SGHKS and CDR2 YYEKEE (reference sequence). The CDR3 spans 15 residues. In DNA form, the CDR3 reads TGTGCCATCAGCCCCGGGACTAGCGGAAACTACGAGCAGTACGTC. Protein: CAISPGTSGNYEQYV.

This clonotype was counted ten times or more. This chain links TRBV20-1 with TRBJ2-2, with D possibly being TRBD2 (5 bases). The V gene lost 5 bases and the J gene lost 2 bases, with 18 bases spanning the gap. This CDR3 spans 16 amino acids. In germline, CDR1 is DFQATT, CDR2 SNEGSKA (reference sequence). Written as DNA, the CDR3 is TGCAGTGCTTACCCAGGACTCGCGGTTAACACCGGGGAGCTGTTTTTT. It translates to CSAYPGLAVNTGELFF.

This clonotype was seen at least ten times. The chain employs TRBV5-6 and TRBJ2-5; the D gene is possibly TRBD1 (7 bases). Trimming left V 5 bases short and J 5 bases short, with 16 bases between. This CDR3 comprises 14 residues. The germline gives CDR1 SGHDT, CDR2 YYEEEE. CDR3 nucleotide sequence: TGTGCCAGCAGGCGAGAGGGGGCGGGGGAGACCCAGTACTTC. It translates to CASRREGAGETQYF.

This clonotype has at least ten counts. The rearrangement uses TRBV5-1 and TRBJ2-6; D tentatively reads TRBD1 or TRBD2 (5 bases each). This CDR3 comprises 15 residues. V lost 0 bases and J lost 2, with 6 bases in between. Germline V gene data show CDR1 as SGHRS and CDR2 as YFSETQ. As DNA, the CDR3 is TGCGCCAGCAGCTTGGGAGGGGCTGGGGCCAACGTCCTGACTTTC. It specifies CASSLGGAGANVLTF.

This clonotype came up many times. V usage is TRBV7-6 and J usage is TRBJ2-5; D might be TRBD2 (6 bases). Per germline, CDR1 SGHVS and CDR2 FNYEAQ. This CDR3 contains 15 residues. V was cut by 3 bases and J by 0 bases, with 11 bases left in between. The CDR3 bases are TGTGCCAGCAGCTTTGGCGGGGTGAACCAAGAGACCCAGTACTTC. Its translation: CASSFGGVNQETQYF.